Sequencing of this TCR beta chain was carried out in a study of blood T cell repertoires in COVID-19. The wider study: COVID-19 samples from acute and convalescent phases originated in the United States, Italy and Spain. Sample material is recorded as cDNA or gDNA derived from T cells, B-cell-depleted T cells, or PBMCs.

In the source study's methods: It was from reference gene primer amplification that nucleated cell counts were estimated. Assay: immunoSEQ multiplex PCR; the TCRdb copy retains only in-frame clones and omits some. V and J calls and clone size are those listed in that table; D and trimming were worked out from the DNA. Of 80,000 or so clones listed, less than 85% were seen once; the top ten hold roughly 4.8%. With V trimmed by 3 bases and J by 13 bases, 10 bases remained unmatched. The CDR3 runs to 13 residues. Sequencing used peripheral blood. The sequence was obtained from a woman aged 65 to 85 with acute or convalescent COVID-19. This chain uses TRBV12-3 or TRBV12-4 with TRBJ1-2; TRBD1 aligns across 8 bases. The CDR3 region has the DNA TGTGCCAGCAGTTTGGACAGGGTCCGTAGCTGCACCTTC. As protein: CASSLDRVRSCTF.